Below are 8 T cell receptor beta chains sequenced from a single sample in a study of cytomegalovirus exposure and HLA in healthy donors. Primers: 60 Vbeta forward and 13 Jbeta reverse. TCRdb keeps only in-frame clones here, not all; method: immunoSEQ multiplex PCR. The sample records about 130,000 clones, around 80% being singletons. The sequencing sample was made of PBMCs. The receptors were gathered from a man between 18 and 35 years old in good health and CMV-seronegative.

This sequence joins TRBV28 and TRBJ2-7; the match to TRBD2 covers 9 bases. The CDR3 totals 16 residues. V dropped 2 bases and J dropped 1; count of bases not matched to a gene: 6. Looked up from germline, CDR1 is MDHEN and CDR2 is SYDVKM. The CDR3 sequence: CASSLIAGGASYEQYF. The DNA for the CDR3 is TGTGCCAGCAGTTTAATTGCGGGAGGGGCGTCCTACGAGCAGTACTTC.

CDR3 coding DNA: TGTGCCAGCAGCGCCGGGACTAGCGGGAGATTCTATGAGCAGTTCTTC. Translation: CASSAGTSGRFYEQFF. The chain uses TRBV9 and TRBJ2-1; 14 bases match TRBD2. V shed 3 bases and J 8 bases; nucleotides not matched to a gene: 7. This CDR3 has 16 amino acids. Germline V lookup: CDR1 SGDLS, CDR2 YYNGEE.

V usage is TRBV11-2 and J usage is TRBJ1-4; D ambiguous. Between the trimmed V and J ends, which lost 2 bases and 7 bases, there was a span of 17 bases. Germline CDR1 reads SGHAT; CDR2 reads FQNNGV. CDR3 length: 16 residues. The CDR3 reads CASSLRFGSGGEKLFF. Written as DNA, the CDR3 is TGTGCCAGCAGCTTACGTTTTGGGTCTGGCGGTGAAAAACTGTTTTTT.

The rearrangement links TRBV29-1 to TRBJ1-1; 7 bases match TRBD1. V gave up 5 bases and J gave up 3 bases; unmatched junction bases: 9. The CDR3 contains 14 residues. Germline CDR1 SQVTM, CDR2 ANQGSEA. DNA for the CDR3: TGCAGCGTTTGGTCGGGACAGTGGTACACTGAAGCTTTCTTT. Amino acids: CSVWSGQWYTEAFF.

CDR3 DNA: TGCGCCAGCAGCTGGGGGGGGACTAATGAAAAACTGTTTTTT. Encoded protein: CASSWGGTNEKLFF. The chain couples TRBV5-1 to TRBJ1-4; a weak D match, TRBD1 (5 bases). Germline-derived CDR1 and CDR2 are SGHRS and YFSETQ. This CDR3 region has 14 residues. V was pared by 3 bases and J by 2 bases, with 8 bases between.

The V and J genes are TRBV15 and TRBJ1-3; D is uncertain. Trimming took off 4 bases at V and 3 bases at J, with 10 bases between the two ends. This CDR3 is built from 14 residues. Germline V lookup: CDR1 LNHNV, CDR2 YYDKDF (reference sequence). CDR3 DNA: TGTGCCACCAGCACGAGGCACGGTGGAAACACCATATATTTT. Its translation: CATSTRHGGNTIYF.

This chain joins TRBV5-6 and TRBJ2-5, with D tentatively TRBD1 (5 bases). V was clipped by 2 bases and J by 4 bases, with 15 bases between them. The length of the CDR3 is 15 residues. The germline CDR1 and CDR2 sequences are SGHDT and YYEEEE. In DNA, the CDR3 is TGTGCCAGCAGCTTCTGGCAGGGATTGCGAGAGACCCAGTACTTC. It encodes CASSFWQGLRETQYF.

This clone came up a few times. The chain is built from TRBV2 and TRBJ2-1; TRBD2 matches at 7 bases. This CDR3 is built from 15 residues. Per germline, CDR1 SNHLY and CDR2 FYNNEI. V trimming: 4 bases; J trimming: 8 bases; junction bases outside the gene matches: 11. CDR3 sequence reads: CASSGWLAEGDEQFF. The CDR3 bases are TGTGCCAGCAGTGGCTGGCTAGCGGAAGGCGATGAGCAGTTCTTC.